A single sample gave rise to the 19 T cell receptor beta chains below, sequenced in a study of glioma-infiltrating T cells after dendritic cell vaccination. Here immunoSEQ multiplex PCR was the method, and the copy in TCRdb shows in-frame clones only, minus some. Of some 73,000 clones in the sample, more than 65% were seen once. The sample here was blood, taken before dendritic cell vaccination. The receptors shown here come from a human donor with glioblastoma.

The V and J genes are TRBV19 and TRBJ1-2, with 9 bases aligning to TRBD1. There are 18 residues in the CDR3. CDR1 is LNHDA and CDR2 is SQIVND in the germline V gene (reference sequence). Trimming took 4 bases from V and 5 from J; bases not matched to a gene: 17. The DNA of the CDR3 is TGTGCCAGTAGTACCCCCCCCCAAAGCGGGACAGGGACGTATGGCTACACCTTC. The encoded protein is CASSTPPQSGTGTYGYTF.

The chain employs TRBV30 and TRBJ2-6; no reliable D call. Trimming left V 4 bases short and J 4 bases short, with 8 bases between. The CDR3 extends over 13 amino acids. The germline gives CDR1 GTSNPN, CDR2 SVGIG (reference sequence). CDR3 protein: CAWKMAGANVLTF. As DNA, the CDR3 is TGTGCCTGGAAGATGGCCGGGGCCAACGTCCTGACTTTC.

The rearrangement uses TRBV14 and TRBJ1-3, with D hard to call. Germline V gene sequence: CDR1 SGHDN, CDR2 FVKESK. With 2 bases removed from V and 0 bases from J, the gap between germline ends came to 5 bases. The CDR3 consists of 14 residues. The CDR3 DNA sequence: TGTGCCAGCAGCCAATCAGTCTCTGGAAACACCATATATTTT. This gives the protein CASSQSVSGNTIYF.

This chain joins TRBV5-1 and TRBJ2-2, with no clear D. Trimming stripped 0 bases from V and 6 bases from J, with 6 bases between. Germline lookup yields CDR1 SGHRS and CDR2 YFSETQ. The CDR3 extends over 13 amino acids. CDR3: CASSLAVSGELFF. The CDR3 DNA reads as TGCGCCAGCAGCTTGGCTGTCTCCGGGGAGCTGTTTTTT.

V is TRBV19 and J is TRBJ2-7, with 7 bases lining up with TRBD1. The V gene end was trimmed by 5 bases and the J gene end by 5 bases; junction bases not matched to a gene: 3. CDR3 length: 12 residues. Germline V gene lookup returns CDR1 LNHDA and CDR2 SQIVND (reference sequence). For the CDR3, the DNA is TGTGCCAGTAGTGCGACAGGGAACGAGCAGTACTTC. Translating it yields CASSATGNEQYF. The variable domain in full, completed from reference TRBV19 and TRBJ2-7, reads DGGITQSPKYLFRKEGQNVTLSCEQNLNHDAMYWYRQDPGQGLRLIYYSQIVNDFQKGDIAEGYSVSREKKESFPLTVTSAQKNPTAFYLCASSATGNEQYFGPGTRLTVT.

V and J are TRBV19 and TRBJ2-7; perhaps TRBD1 as D (7 bases). The V end lost 3 bases, the J end lost 3 bases, and 15 bases lay between the germline ends. Germline CDR1 is LNHDA and CDR2 is SQIVND (reference sequence). The CDR3 extends over 15 amino acids. The chain's CDR3 is CASSIVGQEGYEQYF. CDR3 coding DNA: TGTGCCAGTAGTATTGTCGGACAGGAGGGCTACGAGCAGTACTTC.

This clone was counted once. The J gene is TRBJ2-7, the V gene TRBV2; 7 nucleotides agree with TRBD1. The CDR3 covers 14 residues. V was clipped by 8 bases and J by 3 bases; unmatched bases: 10. Per germline, CDR1 SNHLY and CDR2 FYNNEI. CDR3 sequence: CASRRTGEVYEQYF. The DNA of the CDR3 is TGTGCCAGCCGGAGAACAGGGGAAGTCTACGAGCAGTACTTC.

CDR3 DNA: TGTGCCAGCCGGACAGGGGGCTTGGGCAATCAGCCCCAGCATTTT. Translating it yields CASRTGGLGNQPQHF. The chain uses TRBV6-6 and TRBJ1-5; TRBD1 matches at 11 bases. The trim removed 8 bases at V and 2 bases at J, leaving 5 bases unmatched. Germline V CDR1 and CDR2: MNHNY, SVGAGI (reference sequence). The CDR3 is 15 amino acids.

CDR3 coding DNA: TGTGCCAGCAGCCTTAGGACAGGGAGTGCCTACGAGCAGTACTTC. Residues: CASSLRTGSAYEQYF. The gene calls are TRBV7-7 and TRBJ2-7; 8 bases line up with TRBD1. V lost 5 bases and J lost 2; bases outside the gene matches: 8. From germline, CDR1 is SSHAT and CDR2 FNYEAQ (reference sequence). The CDR3 loop spans 15 amino acids.

The V gene is TRBV5-1, the J gene TRBJ2-7; 7 bases fit TRBD2. This CDR3 spans 16 amino acids. After removal of 0 bases from V and 4 bases from J, the junction contained 10 bases not matched to a gene. Germline assignment: CDR1 SGHRS and CDR2 YFSETQ. The CDR3: CASSLGLSHGGYEQYV. The CDR3 DNA reads TGCGCCAGCAGCTTGGGCCTCAGCCACGGGGGGTACGAGCAGTACGTC.

J is TRBJ1-5 and V is TRBV30; the match to TRBD1 covers 10 bases. Germline loops: CDR1 GTSNPN, CDR2 SVGIG (reference sequence). The CDR3 length is 17 residues. Losses at the gene ends were 2 bases for V and 6 bases for J; bases not matched to a gene: 13. CDR3 sequence reads: CAWSSSRGQGSVQPQHF. DNA for the CDR3: TGTGCCTGGAGTTCATCTCGGGGACAGGGGTCAGTTCAGCCCCAGCATTTT.

The V gene is TRBV29-1, the J gene TRBJ1-1, with D unclear. CDR3 size: 10 residues. Trimming took 3 bases from V and 10 from J, leaving 9 bases between them. Germline lookup yields CDR1 SQVTM and CDR2 ANQGSEA. Here the CDR3 DNA reads TGCAGCGTTGAGGGGAGATTAGCTTTCTTT. This gives the protein CSVEGRLAFF.

The chain has TRBV10-2 and TRBJ2-3; 10 bases match TRBD2. CDR3 length: 15 residues. With V trimmed by 7 bases and J by 8 bases, 12 bases remained unmatched. Germline values: CDR1 WSHSY, CDR2 SAAADI. This CDR3 is CASTGRLAGVGTQYF. CDR3 in DNA: TGCGCCAGCACCGGGAGGCTAGCGGGAGTGGGTACGCAGTATTTT.

This chain connects TRBV28 to TRBJ2-7; 7 bases map to TRBD2. The length of the CDR3 is 16 residues. Germline assignment: CDR1 MDHEN and CDR2 SYDVKM. Unmatched junction bases numbered 11, after V lost 6 bases and J lost 0 bases. The CDR3 reads CASSRYASGFSYEQYV. The CDR3 DNA is TGTGCCAGCAGCCGTTACGCTAGCGGATTCTCCTACGAGCAGTACGTC.

The chain's CDR3 is CASSDPPGTASNQPQHF. CDR3 bases: TGTGCCAGCAGCGACCCTCCCGGGACAGCAAGCAATCAGCCCCAGCATTTT. The rearrangement joins TRBV11-2 to TRBJ1-5, with TRBD1 matching over 7 bases. CDR1 is SGHAT, CDR2 FQNNGV, per germline. The CDR3 covers 17 residues. Trimming removed 5 bases from V and 1 base from J; junction bases left unmatched: 11.

The V and J genes are TRBV5-6 and TRBJ2-3; TRBD1 might be the D (7 bases). The length of the CDR3 is 15 residues. Germline V lookup: CDR1 SGHDT, CDR2 YYEEEE. The V end lost 4 bases, the J end lost 0 bases, and 12 bases lay between the germline ends. CDR3 sequence: CASSRAGQSTDTQYF. CDR3 nucleotides: TGTGCCAGCAGCCGGGCGGGACAGAGCACAGATACGCAGTATTTT. The full variable domain, rest sourced from reference TRBV5-6 and TRBJ2-3, is DAGVTQSPTHLIKTRGQQVTLRCSPKSGHDTVSWYQQALGQGPQFIFQYYEEEERQRGNFPDRFSGHQFPNYSSELNVNALLLGDSALYLCASSRAGQSTDTQYFGPGTRLTVL.

V gene TRBV11-1 combines with J gene TRBJ2-3, with D uncertain. CDR1 is SGHAT and CDR2 is FQDESV in the germline V gene (reference sequence). The germline V and J ends were trimmed by 3 bases and 2 bases, with 12 bases remaining between them. CDR3 length: 15 residues. CDR3 region: CASSFHPEPTDTQYF. CDR3 DNA sequence: TGTGCCAGCAGCTTTCACCCCGAGCCCACAGATACGCAGTATTTT.

This chain uses TRBV5-1 with TRBJ2-3; 12 positions agree with TRBD2. The CDR3 extends over 16 amino acids. V lost 3 bases, J lost 3 bases, and 5 bases stayed unmatched. CDR1 SGHRS and CDR2 YFSETQ come from the germline V gene. The CDR3 DNA is TGCGCCAGCAGCTCCCAGACTAGCGGGAGTACAGATACGCAGTATTTT. Encoded protein: CASSSQTSGSTDTQYF.

This chain links TRBV6-1 with TRBJ2-2; 8 bases agree with TRBD1. The CDR3 length is 15 residues. V lost 4 bases and J lost 4; bases outside the gene matches: 5. In germline, CDR1 is MNHNS, CDR2 SASEGT. The CDR3 sequence: CASSGRGRVTGELFF. CDR3 sequence (DNA): TGTGCCAGCAGTGGCAGGGGGCGCGTCACCGGGGAGCTGTTTTTT.